Each of the 22 T cell receptor beta chains below was sequenced from the same sample in a study of cytomegalovirus exposure and HLA in healthy donors. Here immunoSEQ multiplex PCR was the method, and the copy in TCRdb shows in-frame clones only, minus some. Of about 130,000 clones listed, roughly 86% are singletons. The sequenced sample consisted of PBMCs. The receptors were gathered from a man aged 25 to 40 in good health and CMV-seronegative.

V usage is TRBV19 and J usage is TRBJ1-1; D not certain. Germline V lookup: CDR1 LNHDA, CDR2 SQIVND (reference sequence). V lost 5 bases and J lost 1, with 17 bases in between. The CDR3 is 16 residues long. The DNA for the CDR3 is TGTGCCAGTAGTTCTTGGGAGGCCTACGGGAACACTGAAGCTTTCTTT. Translating gives CASSSWEAYGNTEAFF.

The V gene is TRBV2, the J gene TRBJ1-1; no definite D call. Germline CDR1 reads SNHLY; CDR2 reads FYNNEI. V shed 6 bases and J shed 5 bases, with 13 bases lying between them. CDR3 size: 13 residues. The CDR3 here is CASRLTPGTEAFF. The DNA of the CDR3 is TGTGCCAGCAGACTCACACCGGGGACTGAAGCTTTCTTT.

This clone has a single count. The chain combines TRBV18 with TRBJ2-2, with 7 bases that match TRBD1. In germline, CDR1 is KGHSH, CDR2 LQKENI. CDR3 length equals 16 residues. V lost 5 bases, J lost 3 bases, and 9 bases stayed unmatched. The CDR3 region is CASSGTGATDTGELFF. CDR3 sequence (DNA): TGTGCCAGCTCAGGAACAGGGGCAACGGACACCGGGGAGCTGTTTTTT.

V is TRBV27 and J is TRBJ2-7; D perhaps matches TRBD2 (6 bases). There are 16 residues in the CDR3. Germline loops: CDR1 MNHEY, CDR2 SMNVEV (reference sequence). V was pared by 5 bases and J by 3 bases, with 20 bases between. CDR3 amino acids: CASSPMEGRLGYEQYF. CDR3 coding DNA: TGTGCCAGCAGTCCTATGGAGGGGAGGTTGGGCTACGAGCAGTACTTC.

The chain is built from TRBV27 and TRBJ2-1; D unresolved. Deletions cut 0 bases from V and 0 bases from J, with 6 bases between. Germline V gene lookup returns CDR1 MNHEY and CDR2 SMNVEV (reference sequence). There are 15 residues in the CDR3. The CDR3 DNA follows: TGTGCCAGCAGTTTATCTGGCAGCTCCTACAATGAGCAGTTCTTC. Amino acids: CASSLSGSSYNEQFF.

This clone appeared a single time. J is TRBJ2-7 and V is TRBV28, with TRBD1 as a possible D gene (5 bases). This CDR3 is 13 amino acids long. Trimming shortened V by 6 bases and J by 0 bases, and 9 bases separated the two germline ends. Germline V lookup: CDR1 MDHEN, CDR2 SYDVKM. The CDR3 reads CASRRQSSYEQYF. The CDR3 coding sequence is TGTGCCAGCAGAAGACAGAGCTCCTACGAGCAGTACTTC.

V usage is TRBV7-9 and J usage is TRBJ1-2; 10 nucleotides align to TRBD1. The CDR3 runs to 18 residues. Germline CDR1 SEHNR, CDR2 FQNEAQ (reference sequence). V gave up 2 bases and J gave up 0 bases; unmatched junction bases: 9. CDR3 residues: CASSLTGRDRGSNYGYTF. In DNA form, the CDR3 reads TGTGCCAGCAGCTTAACAGGGCGGGACAGGGGTTCTAACTATGGCTACACCTTC.

There are a few counts of this clone. The CDR3 reads CASSYGAGGYTF. The DNA of the CDR3 is TGTGCCAGCAGTTATGGGGCTGGTGGCTACACCTTC. The gene calls are TRBV6-6 and TRBJ1-2; possibly TRBD1 for D (5 bases). Germline CDR1 MNHNY, CDR2 SVGAGI (reference sequence). The CDR3 is made up of 12 amino acids. Trimming removed 3 bases from V and 7 bases from J, with 9 bases in between.

This chain connects TRBV5-6 to TRBJ2-1; D is perhaps TRBD1 (5 bases). Germline assignment: CDR1 SGHDT and CDR2 YYEEEE. The CDR3 has 16 amino acids. With 4 bases removed from V and 8 bases from J, the gap between germline ends came to 22 bases. The CDR3, as DNA: TGTGCCAGCAGCCCCCTGGGCTTTACAGGAAATTATGAGCAGTTCTTC. This sequence encodes CASSPLGFTGNYEQFF.

This clone was observed a handful of times. The genes are TRBV4-1 and TRBJ2-7, with 8 bases matching TRBD1. V lost 3 bases and J lost 2; bases outside the gene matches: 3. The CDR3 spans 14 residues. Germline V gene sequence: CDR1 MGHRA, CDR2 YSYEKL. The chain's CDR3 is CASSHGQGAYEQYF. The CDR3 DNA reads as TGCGCCAGCAGCCACGGACAGGGAGCCTACGAGCAGTACTTC.

The DNA for the CDR3 is TGTGCCAGCAGCTTAGACAGGGGACATCAGCCCCAGCATTTT. As protein: CASSLDRGHQPQHF. The V call is TRBV7-6, the J call TRBJ1-5, with 7 bases fitting TRBD1. CDR3 length: 14 amino acids. V shed 1 base and J 5 bases; nucleotides not matched to a gene: 2. In germline, CDR1 is SGHVS, CDR2 FNYEAQ.

The chain couples TRBV10-2 to TRBJ1-5, with D tentatively TRBD1 (5 bases). V lost 0 bases, J lost 4 bases, and 10 bases lay in between. CDR3 length: 15 amino acids. CDR1 and CDR2 (germline): WSHSY, SAAADI. The CDR3 coding sequence is TGCGCCAGCAGTGAGTCGGGCAGGGCGAATCAGCCCCAGCATTTT. Its protein is CASSESGRANQPQHF.

J is TRBJ2-5 and V is TRBV18; 7 nucleotides match TRBD1. V dropped 2 bases and J dropped 2; count of bases not matched to a gene: 5. The CDR3 is 15 amino acids. Germline V gives CDR1 KGHSH, CDR2 LQKENI. The CDR3, as DNA: TGTGCCAGCTCACCATTGGCCAGGGGGCAAGAGACCCAGTACTTC. Its protein is CASSPLARGQETQYF.

The chain uses TRBV28 and TRBJ2-7; 10 bases are shared with TRBD2. With 4 bases clipped from V and 1 base from J, the junction kept 10 bases outside the gene matches. This CDR3 has 17 amino acids. Germline values: CDR1 MDHEN, CDR2 SYDVKM. CDR3: CASSSLVVAGGSYEQYF. The DNA for the CDR3 is TGTGCCAGCAGTTCCCTGGTGGTAGCGGGGGGATCCTACGAGCAGTACTTC.

In its sample, this clone was seen once. This chain joins TRBV6-5 and TRBJ1-1; D gene uncertain. V was shortened by 2 bases and J by 5 bases, with 9 bases between the two germline ends. The germline V gene has CDR1 MNHEY and CDR2 SVGAGI. The CDR3 length is 13 residues. The DNA of the CDR3 is TGTGCCAGCAGTTACGCGTGGAGGACTGAAGCTTTCTTT. This encodes CASSYAWRTEAFF.

The V and J genes are TRBV28 and TRBJ2-7, with TRBD1 matching over 7 bases. V was clipped by 1 base and J by 5 bases; unmatched bases: 5. Germline-derived CDR1 and CDR2 are MDHEN and SYDVKM. The CDR3 length is 14 residues. The CDR3 DNA reads as TGTGCCAGCAGTTTATCCCAGGGGGTACACGAGCAGTACTTC. It translates to CASSLSQGVHEQYF.

The chain has TRBV9 and TRBJ1-3; possible D gene TRBD1, 6 bases. V shed 0 bases and J shed 3 bases, with 10 bases lying between them. In germline, CDR1 is SGDLS, CDR2 YYNGEE. This CDR3 comprises 15 residues. The CDR3 protein is CASSVGGTSGNTIYF. The DNA of the CDR3 is TGTGCCAGCAGCGTAGGTGGGACAAGTGGAAACACCATATATTTT.

The chain employs TRBV28 and TRBJ1-4; perhaps TRBD1 as D (5 bases). The CDR3 runs 15 residues. The V and J ends lost 5 bases and 5 bases respectively, with 15 bases between them. Germline CDR1 reads MDHEN; CDR2 reads SYDVKM. DNA for the CDR3: TGTGCCAGCAGTCCGCAGTCGGGGGACAATGAAAAACTGTTTTTT. Translation gives CASSPQSGDNEKLFF.

The CDR3 is CAISEGGGVTNEQFF. The CDR3 DNA follows: TGTGCCATCAGTGAGGGCGGGGGGGTAACCAATGAGCAGTTCTTC. The rearrangement uses TRBV10-3 and TRBJ2-1; 9 bases are shared with TRBD2. The CDR3 consists of 15 residues. From germline, CDR1 is ENHRY and CDR2 SYGVKD. After removal of 2 bases from V and 6 bases from J, the junction contained 5 bases not matched to a gene.

This clone was seen only once. This chain connects TRBV7-3 to TRBJ2-1, with 8 bases aligning to TRBD2. CDR1 is SGHTA and CDR2 is FQGTGA in the germline V gene. The CDR3 length is 16 residues. Trimming removed 2 bases from V and 4 bases from J; junction bases left unmatched: 7. DNA for the CDR3: TGTGCCAGCAGCTTACGAGCGGGGGCCCTATACAATGAGCAGTTCTTC. It specifies CASSLRAGALYNEQFF. Together with reference TRBV7-3 and TRBJ2-1, the CDR3 gives the full variable domain: GAGVSQTPSNKVTEKGKYVELRCDPISGHTALYWYRQSLGQGPEFLIYFQGTGAADDSGLPNDRFFAVRPEGSVSTLKIQRTERGDSAVYLCASSLRAGALYNEQFFGPGTRLTVL.

The V gene is TRBV6-5, the J gene TRBJ2-1; TRBD1 matches at 7 bases. CDR1 is MNHEY and CDR2 is SVGAGI in the germline V gene. The CDR3 is 15 amino acids. V was pared by 5 bases and J by 2 bases, with 6 bases of the junction left unmatched. CDR3 in amino acids: CASSPSGTAYNEQFF. The CDR3 DNA reads TGTGCCAGCAGTCCCTCCGGGACAGCCTACAATGAGCAGTTCTTC.

This chain connects TRBV2 to TRBJ1-2; TRBD1 might be the D (6 bases). This CDR3 region has 10 residues. V lost 8 bases and J 10 bases, leaving 11 bases between the germline ends. CDR1 is SNHLY and CDR2 is FYNNEI in the germline V gene. CDR3 DNA: TGTGCCAGCGGACAGCATTTCTACACCTTC. As protein: CASGQHFYTF.